The present T cell receptor beta chain was sequenced within a study of Ad26.COV2.S vaccination and SARS-CoV-2 variants. The treatment denotes: over 15 received Ad26.COV2.S at low or high dose, single or two shots; roughly five received placebo; per-sample allocation not given. Day 63 after the first injection of vaccine or placebo was the sampling time. On this clone itself: Its specificity is unknown.

This CDR3 spans 14 amino acids. V dropped 4 bases and J dropped 2 bases, with 10 bases sitting between them. Germline V lookup: CDR1 SGHNT, CDR2 YYREEE (reference sequence). Assay used: immunoSEQ multiplex PCR; TCRdb lists only in-frame clones, some missing. The sample lists roughly 330,000 clones, 85% to 90% occurring once. Findings and limits, study-wide: Vaccine recipients and placebo recipients showed similar non-spike TCR breadth.

The source of this sequence is a person aged 18-60 years who received the Ad26.COV2.S COVID-19 vaccine or a placebo. J is TRBJ2-4 and V is TRBV5-4, with D perhaps being TRBD1 or TRBD2 (5 bases each). The starting material was peripheral blood, obtained in a trial of Ad26.COV2.S vaccine versus placebo. CDR3 in amino acids: CASSPGTTKNIQYF. The CDR3 DNA reads TGTGCCAGCAGCCCGGGGACGACCAAAAACATTCAGTACTTC.